A selection of T cell receptor beta chains follows, all from one sample in a study of persistence of HIV-infected CD4 T cells. The antigens of these receptors remain unknown. Sequencing was performed with immunoSEQ multiplex PCR; in TCRdb, only in-frame clones are kept and a portion is missing. The repertoire has 25,000 to 40,000 clones, roughly four fifths of them found once; the top ten carry 18%. Sequenced material: CD4+ T cells sorted from PBMCs after 18-hour stimulation, taken from a patient who received antiretroviral therapy. Receptor source: an adult woman with HIV who was CMV-seropositive. Each CDR3 is given with its conserved first and last residue. The D gene is left open where the match is weak.

d_gene: NA
j_gene: TRBJ2-5
v_gene: TRBV5-1
CDR3nt: TGCGCCAGCAGCCTGGGGTCCGGGAACCAAGAGACCCAGTACTTC
CDR3aa: CASSLGSGNQETQYF

d_gene: NA
j_gene: TRBJ1-5
v_gene: TRBV2
CDR3nt: TGTGCCAGCAGTCCGAGCAATCAGCCCCAGCATTTT
CDR3aa: CASSPSNQPQHF

d_gene: NA
j_gene: TRBJ2-2
v_gene: TRBV7-8
CDR3nt: TGTGCCAGCAGCTTAGGGGCCTACGTTAACACCGGGGAGCTGTTTTTT
CDR3aa: CASSLGAYVNTGELFF

d_gene: NA
j_gene: TRBJ1-2
v_gene: TRBV6-5
CDR3nt: TGTGCCAGCAGCCCCGGGCCCCACCATGGCTATGGCTACACCTTC
CDR3aa: CASSPGPHHGYGYTF

d_gene: TRBD2
j_gene: TRBJ2-1
v_gene: TRBV4-3
CDR3nt: TGCGCCAGCAGCCATAGTAGCGGGGGGTCTAACAATGAGCAGTTCTTC
CDR3aa: CASSHSSGGSNNEQFF

d_gene: NA
j_gene: TRBJ2-2
v_gene: TRBV14
CDR3nt: TGTGCCAGCAGTCAATTCACCGGGGAGCTGTTTTTT
CDR3aa: CASSQFTGELFF

d_gene: NA
j_gene: TRBJ2-2
v_gene: TRBV7-7
CDR3nt: TGTGCCAGCAGCTTACAGGGGCCCAACACCGGGGAGCTGTTTTTT
CDR3aa: CASSLQGPNTGELFF

d_gene: TRBD1
j_gene: TRBJ2-5
v_gene: TRBV24-1
CDR3nt: TGTGCCACCAGTTGGGGACAGTCTTCCCAAGAGACCCAGTACTTC
CDR3aa: CATSWGQSSQETQYF

d_gene: TRBD1
j_gene: TRBJ2-7
v_gene: TRBV5-8
CDR3nt: TGTGCCAGCAGCTCGCTGGGGGACAGGGTTCGCGAGCAGTACTTC
CDR3aa: CASSSLGDRVREQYF

d_gene: NA
j_gene: TRBJ2-5
v_gene: TRBV21-1
CDR3nt: TGTGCCAATAGGAGCGGTCCTTATTCAGCGGAGACCCAGTACTTC
CDR3aa: CANRSGPYSAETQYF

d_gene: NA
j_gene: TRBJ1-5
v_gene: TRBV15
CDR3nt: TGTGCCACCAGCAGGGGAACAGGGACTAGCAATCAGCCCCAGCATTTT
CDR3aa: CATSRGTGTSNQPQHF

d_gene: TRBD1
j_gene: TRBJ2-5
v_gene: TRBV30
CDR3nt: TGTGCCTGGAGTTGGGAGACAGGGCGCGAGACCCAGTACTTC
CDR3aa: CAWSWETGRETQYF

d_gene: NA
j_gene: TRBJ1-3
v_gene: TRBV5-6
CDR3nt: TGTGCCAGCAGCTTGGGGAGCTCTGGAAACACCATATATTTT
CDR3aa: CASSLGSSGNTIYF

d_gene: NA
j_gene: TRBJ1-3
v_gene: TRBV29-1
CDR3nt: TGCAGCGTTTGGGTGCCTGGAAACACCATATATTTT
CDR3aa: CSVWVPGNTIYF

d_gene: NA
j_gene: TRBJ1-1
v_gene: TRBV3-1/TRBV3-2
CDR3nt: TGTGCCAGCAGCCAAGGGATCAGGGGGAACACTGAAGCTTTCTTT
CDR3aa: CASSQGIRGNTEAFF

d_gene: NA
j_gene: TRBJ1-5
v_gene: TRBV15
CDR3nt: TGTGCCACCAGCAGGGGGGCGCGATATCAGCCCCAGCATTTT
CDR3aa: CATSRGARYQPQHF